The 9 T cell receptor beta chains presented below share a single source sample, sequenced in a study of blood T cell repertoires in COVID-19. Assay: immunoSEQ multiplex PCR; the TCRdb copy retains only in-frame clones and omits some. Of 85,000 to 110,000 clones in the sample, about 85% were seen once. Specimen: peripheral blood. The receptor set was obtained from a man aged 50 to 60 in a cohort sampled during active COVID-19.

The chain combines TRBV7-6 with TRBJ2-7, with 7 bases that match TRBD1. The CDR3 is 14 residues long. Trimming took 5 bases from V and 1 from J; bases not matched to a gene: 5. Germline V gene lookup returns CDR1 SGHVS and CDR2 FNYEAQ. CDR3 loop: CASSPPGQSYEQYF. In DNA, the CDR3 is TGTGCCAGCAGCCCCCCGGGACAGTCCTACGAGCAGTACTTC.

The V call is TRBV7-8, the J call TRBJ1-2; weak D call: TRBD1 (5 bases). Trimming pared 4 bases from V and 8 bases from J, leaving 14 bases between. This CDR3 is 13 amino acids long. CDR1 SGHVS and CDR2 FQNEAQ come from the germline V gene. The CDR3: CASSSLGVGGYTF. CDR3 coding DNA: TGTGCCAGCAGCTCTCTAGGGGTCGGAGGCTACACCTTC.

DNA of the CDR3: TGCGCCAGCAGCCAAGGGACAGGGGCACATGGCTACACCTTC. Translating gives CASSQGTGAHGYTF. The chain joins TRBV4-3 to TRBJ1-2, with 9 bases lining up with TRBD1. With V trimmed by 1 base and J by 6 bases, 3 bases remained unmatched. There are 14 residues in the CDR3. Per the germline V gene, CDR1 is LGHNA and CDR2 is YSLEER.

This clone was detected only a few times. The rearrangement joins TRBV23-1 to TRBJ2-1; 8 bases align to TRBD2. TRBV23-1 is assigned to the ORF class and has an uncertain function. This CDR3 contains 16 residues. J gave up 5 bases and V 3 bases, and 9 bases lay outside the gene matches. The DNA of the CDR3 is TGCGCCAGCAGTCACCACAACGGACTAGCAGACAATGAGCAGTTCTTC. Its protein is CASSHHNGLADNEQFF.

The chain couples TRBV11-2 to TRBJ1-2; D remains unclear. There are 15 residues in the CDR3. V dropped 5 bases and J dropped 0 bases, with 13 bases sitting between them. Germline V gives CDR1 SGHAT, CDR2 FQNNGV. This CDR3 reads CASSPIAGSNYGYTF. CDR3 in DNA: TGTGCCAGCAGCCCCATCGCGGGTTCTAACTATGGCTACACCTTC.

The chain links TRBV19 to TRBJ1-1, with 9 bases identical to TRBD1. Looked up from germline, CDR1 is LNHDA and CDR2 is SQIVND (reference sequence). This CDR3 contains 13 residues. After removal of 6 bases from V and 3 bases from J, the junction contained 2 bases not matched to a gene. The CDR3 region is CASRGQGYTEAFF. The DNA for the CDR3 is TGTGCCAGTAGGGGACAGGGATACACTGAAGCTTTCTTT.

The J gene is TRBJ2-2, the V gene TRBV2, with 10 positions matching TRBD1. CDR3 length equals 14 residues. In germline, CDR1 is SNHLY, CDR2 FYNNEI. Trimming at V came to 6 bases and at J to 4 bases, leaving 2 bases not matched to a gene. The CDR3 DNA is TGTGCCAGCAGACGGACAGGGGGCACCGGGGAGCTGTTTTTT. Translating it yields CASRRTGGTGELFF.

The gene calls are TRBV21-1 and TRBJ2-2; TRBD1, the D gene given by the table, was not confirmed from the DNA. TRBV21-1 is tagged as a pseudogene. The CDR3 is 20 amino acids. CDR3 in amino acids: CASSKKGKPGQGMYLRELFF. The CDR3 DNA reads TGTGCCAGCAGCAAAAAAGGAAAACCGGGACAGGGGATGTATTTGCGGGAGCTGTTTTTT.

The V and J genes are TRBV23-1 and TRBJ2-7, with 8 positions matching TRBD1. TRBV23-1 qualifies as an ORF whose function is uncertain. Germline trimming cut 8 bases from V and 0 bases from J; bases unmatched to any gene: 18. This CDR3 region has 18 residues. The CDR3 DNA sequence: TGCGCCAGCTCAGCACTTCCCCCCACCGGGACAGGCTCCTACGAGCAGTACTTC. This sequence encodes CASSALPPTGTGSYEQYF.